Listed below are T cell receptor beta chains from one sample, sequenced in a study of T cell changes during pregnancy in multiple sclerosis. The table came from immunoSEQ multiplex PCR; TCRdb's copy has only in-frame clones and leaves some out. The repertoire holds tens of thousands of clones, with around 81% as singletons. This material consisted of CD8+ T cells from peripheral blood mononuclear cells, taken in the first trimester of pregnancy. The receptors originated from a female donor in good health, enrolled as a control in a pregnancy study. Each CDR3 is given with its conserved first and last residue. A D gene is named only where the DNA matches it firmly. Clone size is stated in some rows and not others, as once, few, many or a class when expanded.

j_call	v_call	d_call	clone_size	cdr3_aa	cdr3_nt
TRBJ2-1	TRBV28	TRBD2	medium-sized	CASSLQGSGIYNEQFF	TGTGCCAGCAGTTTACAGGGTAGCGGGATTTACAATGAGCAGTTCTTC
TRBJ2-3	TRBV9	TRBD2	NA	CASSQTSGGSTDTQYF	TGTGCCAGCAGCCAGACTAGCGGGGGAAGCACAGATACGCAGTATTTT
TRBJ1-3	TRBV5-6	NA	NA	CASSFRVSGNTIYF	TGTGCCAGCAGCTTCAGGGTATCTGGAAACACCATATATTTT
TRBJ1-2	TRBV19	TRBD1	NA	CASSIPGQGIYGYTF	TGTGCCAGTAGTATTCCGGGACAGGGCATCTATGGCTACACCTTC
TRBJ1-6	TRBV5-1	TRBD1	NA	CASSRTGGMWNSPLHF	TGCGCCAGCAGCCGAACAGGGGGGATGTGGAATTCACCCCTCCACTTT
TRBJ2-4	TRBV5-1	TRBD2	NA	CASSAPLAGGENIQYF	TGCGCCAGCAGCGCGCCACTAGCGGGAGGGGAAAACATTCAGTACTTC
TRBJ2-3	TRBV6-5	NA	NA	CASSYRRGGSTDTQYF	TGTGCCAGCAGTTACCGAAGGGGGGGGAGCACAGATACGCAGTATTTT
TRBJ2-5	TRBV27	NA	NA	CASSGGWGIDGGTQYF	TGTGCCAGCAGCGGGGGTTGGGGCATTGACGGGGGGACCCAGTACTTC
TRBJ2-7	TRBV5-6	TRBD1	NA	CASSFGTGTYEQYF	TGTGCCAGCAGCTTCGGGACAGGGACCTACGAGCAGTACTTC
TRBJ2-1	TRBV4-3	NA	many	CASSQEPRGNYNEQFF	TGCGCCAGCAGCCAAGAGCCCAGGGGAAACTACAATGAGCAGTTCTTC
TRBJ1-1	TRBV7-8	NA	NA	CASSFGEAEAFF	TGTGCCAGCAGCTTTGGGGAGGCTGAAGCTTTCTTT
TRBJ2-1	TRBV19	TRBD2	NA	CASTPSLWGGNNEQFF	TGTGCCAGTACCCCCAGCTTGTGGGGGGGAAACAATGAGCAGTTCTTC
TRBJ2-3	TRBV6-4	TRBD2	NA	CASSQQASGLDTQYF	TGTGCCAGCAGCCAACAGGCTAGCGGGCTAGATACGCAGTATTTT
TRBJ1-3	TRBV7-6	NA	NA	CASSSGDSGNTIYF	TGTGCCAGCAGCTCCGGTGACTCTGGAAACACCATATATTTT
TRBJ2-1	TRBV12-5	NA	NA	CASGFSVGRERYNEQFF	TGTGCTAGTGGTTTCTCCGTCGGGCGGGAACGGTACAATGAGCAGTTCTTC
TRBJ1-5	TRBV15	TRBD1	NA	CATSRGTGEAQPQHF	TGTGCCACCAGCAGAGGGACAGGGGAGGCTCAGCCCCAGCATTTT
TRBJ2-3	TRBV4-2	TRBD2	NA	CASSQRSGGTSTDTQYF	TGTGCCAGCAGCCAGCGTAGCGGGGGCACTAGCACAGATACGCAGTATTTT
TRBJ1-1	TRBV2	NA	NA	CASLWGGEAFF	TGTGCCAGCCTTTGGGGGGGTGAAGCTTTCTTT
TRBJ1-1	TRBV30	TRBD1	NA	CAWSPGTGRTEAFF	TGTGCCTGGAGCCCCGGGACAGGGAGGACTGAAGCTTTCTTT
TRBJ2-1	TRBV19	TRBD2	NA	CASSPGTRQFF	TGTGCCAGTAGTCCCGGGACTAGGCAGTTCTTC